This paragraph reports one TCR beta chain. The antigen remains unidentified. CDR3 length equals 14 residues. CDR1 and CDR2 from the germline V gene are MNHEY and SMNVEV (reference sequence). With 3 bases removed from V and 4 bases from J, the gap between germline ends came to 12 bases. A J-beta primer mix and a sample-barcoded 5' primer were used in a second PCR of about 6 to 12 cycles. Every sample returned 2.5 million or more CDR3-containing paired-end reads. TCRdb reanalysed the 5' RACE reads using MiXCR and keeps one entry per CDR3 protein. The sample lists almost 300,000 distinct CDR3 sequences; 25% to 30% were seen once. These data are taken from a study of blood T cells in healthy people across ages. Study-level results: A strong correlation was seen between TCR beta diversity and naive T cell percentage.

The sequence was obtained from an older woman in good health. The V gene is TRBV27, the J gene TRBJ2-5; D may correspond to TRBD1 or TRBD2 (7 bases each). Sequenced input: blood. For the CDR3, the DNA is TGTGCCAGCAGTTTTCAGGGGGGGGTAGAGACCCAGTACTTC. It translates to CASSFQGGVETQYF.